The sequence of this T cell receptor (beta chain) was determined in a study of CXCR3-negative and CXCR3-positive naive CD8 T cells. Study at large: Sequencing brought in some 130 million TRB reads altogether, and each library got about 1.5 +/- 0.3 million. Study results and caveats: Similar TRBV-TRBJ usage characterized naive CXCR3-negative and CXCR3-positive cells; memory cells differed. CXCR3-negative naive cells had less hydrophobic TRB CDR3s than did CXCR3-positive naive cells. Similarly elevated diversity marked both naive subsets, with memory CD8+ cells showing far lower diversity.

This clonotype ranks as medium-sized in terms of frequency. Antigen: not known. TRB cDNA was prepared as libraries by UMI-labeled 5' RACE. TCRdb re-analyzed the 5' RACE reads; it lists each CDR3 protein once, without DNA. The repertoire table contains some 6,200 distinct CDR3 sequences. CD45RO-CCR7+CD27+CD95- expression identified naive CD8+ T cells. Material: naive CXCR3+ CD8+ T cells from blood. The subset: CD45RO-CCR7+CD27+CD95- naive CD8+ T cells expressing CXCR3 (TNR3+). The clonotype originates from a human donor in good health. Some clones in this sample may be carry-over from other donors' samples.

CDR3 residues: CSASTSSNEQFF. The chain carries TRBV20-1 and TRBJ2-1. The CDR3 length is 12 residues. The germline V gene encodes CDR1 DFQATT and CDR2 SNEGSKA (reference sequence).